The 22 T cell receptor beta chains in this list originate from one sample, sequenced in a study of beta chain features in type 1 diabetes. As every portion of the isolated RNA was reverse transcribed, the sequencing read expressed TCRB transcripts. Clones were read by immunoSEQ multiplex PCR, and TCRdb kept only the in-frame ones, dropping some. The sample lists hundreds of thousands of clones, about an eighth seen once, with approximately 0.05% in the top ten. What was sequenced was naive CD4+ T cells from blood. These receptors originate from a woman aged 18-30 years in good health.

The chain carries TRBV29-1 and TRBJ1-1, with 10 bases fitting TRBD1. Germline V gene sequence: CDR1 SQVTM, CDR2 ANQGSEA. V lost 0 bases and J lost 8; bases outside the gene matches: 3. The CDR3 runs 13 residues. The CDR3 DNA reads TGCAGCGTTGAAGATCGGGACAGGGGCGAAGCTTTCTTT. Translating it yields CSVEDRDRGEAFF.

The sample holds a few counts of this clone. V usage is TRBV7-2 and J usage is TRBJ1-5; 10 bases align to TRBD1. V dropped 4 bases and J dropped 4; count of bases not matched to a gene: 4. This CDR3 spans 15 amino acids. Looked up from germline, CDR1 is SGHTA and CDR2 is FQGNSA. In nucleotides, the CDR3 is TGTGCCAGCAGCTCGGGACAGGGGAGGAATCAGCCCCAGCATTTT. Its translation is CASSSGQGRNQPQHF.

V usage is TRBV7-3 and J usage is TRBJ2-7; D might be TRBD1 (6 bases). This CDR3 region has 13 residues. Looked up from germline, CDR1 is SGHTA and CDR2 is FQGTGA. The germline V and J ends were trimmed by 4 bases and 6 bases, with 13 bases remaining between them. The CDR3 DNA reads TGTGCCAGCAGCTCTGGACAGTTCCTCGAGCAGTACTTC. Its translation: CASSSGQFLEQYF.

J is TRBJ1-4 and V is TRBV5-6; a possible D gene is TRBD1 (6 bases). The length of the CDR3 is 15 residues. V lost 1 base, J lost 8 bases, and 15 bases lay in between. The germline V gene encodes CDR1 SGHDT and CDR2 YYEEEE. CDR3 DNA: TGTGCCAGCAGCTTGCGGGGGGCACGCCGAGAAAAACTGTTTTTT. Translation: CASSLRGARREKLFF.

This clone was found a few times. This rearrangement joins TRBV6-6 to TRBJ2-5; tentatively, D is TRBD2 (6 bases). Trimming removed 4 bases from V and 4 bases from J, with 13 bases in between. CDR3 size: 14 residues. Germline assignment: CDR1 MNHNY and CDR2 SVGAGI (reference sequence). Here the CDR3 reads CASSLGGMRETQYF. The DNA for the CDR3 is TGTGCCAGCAGTTTGGGGGGAATGCGAGAGACCCAGTACTTC.

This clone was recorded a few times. The CDR3: CAWSVRGTGDQPQHF. CDR3 sequence (DNA): TGTGCCTGGAGTGTACGAGGGACAGGGGATCAGCCCCAGCATTTT. The chain joins TRBV30 to TRBJ1-5; 10 positions match TRBD1. CDR3 size: 15 residues. The ends lost 0 bases at V and 5 bases at J; junction bases unmatched: 4. Germline V gene lookup returns CDR1 GTSNPN and CDR2 SVGIG (reference sequence).

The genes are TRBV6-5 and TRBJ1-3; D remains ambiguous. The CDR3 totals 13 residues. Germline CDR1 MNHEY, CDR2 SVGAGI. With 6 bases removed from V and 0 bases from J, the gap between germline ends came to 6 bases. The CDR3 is CASSPRSGNTIYF. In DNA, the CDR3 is TGTGCCAGCAGCCCCCGCTCTGGAAACACCATATATTTT.

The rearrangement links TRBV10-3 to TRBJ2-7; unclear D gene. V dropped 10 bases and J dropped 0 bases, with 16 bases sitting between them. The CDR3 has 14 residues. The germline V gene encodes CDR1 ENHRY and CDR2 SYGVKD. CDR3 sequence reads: CATNSDHSSYEQYF. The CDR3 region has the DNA TGTGCCACCAATAGTGACCACAGCTCCTACGAGCAGTACTTC.

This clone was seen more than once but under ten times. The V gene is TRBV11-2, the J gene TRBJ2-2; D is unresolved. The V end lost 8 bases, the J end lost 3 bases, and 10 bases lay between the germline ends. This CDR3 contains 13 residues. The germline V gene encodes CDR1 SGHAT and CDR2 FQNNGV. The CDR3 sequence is CASCKVDTGELFF. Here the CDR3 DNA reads TGTGCCAGCTGTAAGGTCGACACCGGGGAGCTGTTTTTT.

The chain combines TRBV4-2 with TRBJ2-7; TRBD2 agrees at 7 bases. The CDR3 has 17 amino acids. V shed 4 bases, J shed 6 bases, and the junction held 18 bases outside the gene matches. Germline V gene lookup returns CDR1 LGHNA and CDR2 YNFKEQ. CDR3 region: CASSLREGWQGPSEQYF. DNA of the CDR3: TGTGCCAGCAGCCTTAGGGAGGGTTGGCAGGGCCCCTCCGAGCAGTACTTC.

The CDR3 DNA is TGTGCCAGCAGACGGACAGAGAACACTGAAGCTTTCTTT. Amino acid sequence: CASRRTENTEAFF. The chain couples TRBV7-3 to TRBJ1-1; D may be TRBD1 (6 bases). V lost 6 bases, J lost 1 base, and 9 bases lay in between. Germline V CDR1 and CDR2: SGHTA, FQGTGA. The CDR3 loop spans 13 amino acids.

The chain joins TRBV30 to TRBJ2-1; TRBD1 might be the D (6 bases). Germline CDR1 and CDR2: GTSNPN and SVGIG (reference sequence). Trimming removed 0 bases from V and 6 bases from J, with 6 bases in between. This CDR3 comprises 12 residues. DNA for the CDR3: TGTGCCTGGAGTGTGACAGGCAATGAGCAGTTCTTC. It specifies CAWSVTGNEQFF.

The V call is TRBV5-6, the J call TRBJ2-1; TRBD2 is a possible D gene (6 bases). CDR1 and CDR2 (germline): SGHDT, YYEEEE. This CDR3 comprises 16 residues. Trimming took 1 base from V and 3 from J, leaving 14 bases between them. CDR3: CASSLFSGVYYNEQFF. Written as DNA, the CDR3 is TGTGCCAGCAGCTTGTTCTCGGGAGTATACTACAATGAGCAGTTCTTC.

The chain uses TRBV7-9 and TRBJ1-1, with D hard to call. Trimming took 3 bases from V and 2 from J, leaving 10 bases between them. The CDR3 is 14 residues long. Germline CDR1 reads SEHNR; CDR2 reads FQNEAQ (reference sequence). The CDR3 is CASSLHGENTEAFF. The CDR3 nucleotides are TGTGCCAGCAGCTTGCACGGCGAAAACACTGAAGCTTTCTTT.

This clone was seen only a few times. The CDR3 sequence is CATSRDRGTNEKLFF. The CDR3 DNA sequence: TGTGCCACCAGCAGAGACAGGGGAACTAATGAAAAACTGTTTTTT. The gene calls are TRBV15 and TRBJ1-4, with D possibly TRBD1 on 6 matching bases. Germline lookup yields CDR1 LNHNV and CDR2 YYDKDF (reference sequence). This CDR3 spans 15 amino acids. Trimming shortened V by 0 bases and J by 1 base, and 6 bases separated the two germline ends.

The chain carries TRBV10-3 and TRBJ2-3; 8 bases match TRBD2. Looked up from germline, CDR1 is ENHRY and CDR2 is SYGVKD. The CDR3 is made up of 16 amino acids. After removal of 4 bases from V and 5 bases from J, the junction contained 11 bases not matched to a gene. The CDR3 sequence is CAISGVLRGGQDTQYF. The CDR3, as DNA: TGTGCCATCAGTGGAGTCCTACGGGGGGGCCAAGATACGCAGTATTTT.

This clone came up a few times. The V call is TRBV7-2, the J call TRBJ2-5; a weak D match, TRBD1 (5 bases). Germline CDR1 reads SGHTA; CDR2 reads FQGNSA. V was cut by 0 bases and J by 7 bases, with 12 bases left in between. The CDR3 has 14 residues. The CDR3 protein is CASSLAGVGATQYF. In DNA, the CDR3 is TGTGCCAGCAGCTTAGCAGGGGTTGGGGCGACCCAGTACTTC. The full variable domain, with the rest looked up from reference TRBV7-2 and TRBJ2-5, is GAGVSQSPSNKVTEKGKDVELRCDPISGHTALYWYRQSLGQGLEFLIYFQGNSAPDKSGLPSDRFSAERTGGSVSTLTIQRTQQEDSAVYLCASSLAGVGATQYFGPGTRLLVL.

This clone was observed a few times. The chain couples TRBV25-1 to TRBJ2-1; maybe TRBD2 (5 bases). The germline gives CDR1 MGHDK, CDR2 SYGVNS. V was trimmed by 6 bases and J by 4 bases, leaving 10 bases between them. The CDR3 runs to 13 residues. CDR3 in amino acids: CASSPVAYNEQFF. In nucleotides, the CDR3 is TGTGCCAGCAGCCCAGTAGCGTACAATGAGCAGTTCTTC.

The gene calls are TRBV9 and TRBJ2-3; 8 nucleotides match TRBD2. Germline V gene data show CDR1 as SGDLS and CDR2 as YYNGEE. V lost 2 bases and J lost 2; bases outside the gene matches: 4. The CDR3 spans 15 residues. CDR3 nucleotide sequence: TGTGCCAGCAGCGTTCAGCGGGGGATCACAGATACGCAGTATTTT. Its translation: CASSVQRGITDTQYF.

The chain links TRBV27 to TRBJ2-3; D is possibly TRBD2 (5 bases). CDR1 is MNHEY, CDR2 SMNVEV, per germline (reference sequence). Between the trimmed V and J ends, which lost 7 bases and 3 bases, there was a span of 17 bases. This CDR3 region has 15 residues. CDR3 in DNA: TGTGCCAGCAATTTTAACGGGGATTCGACAGATACGCAGTATTTT. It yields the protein CASNFNGDSTDTQYF.

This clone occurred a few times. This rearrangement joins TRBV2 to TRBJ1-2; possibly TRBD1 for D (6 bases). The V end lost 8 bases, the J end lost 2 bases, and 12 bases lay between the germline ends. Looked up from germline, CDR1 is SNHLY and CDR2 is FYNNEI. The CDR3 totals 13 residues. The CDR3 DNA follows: TGTGCCAGCGGAGGACAGAGAAACTATGGCTACACCTTC. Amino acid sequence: CASGGQRNYGYTF.

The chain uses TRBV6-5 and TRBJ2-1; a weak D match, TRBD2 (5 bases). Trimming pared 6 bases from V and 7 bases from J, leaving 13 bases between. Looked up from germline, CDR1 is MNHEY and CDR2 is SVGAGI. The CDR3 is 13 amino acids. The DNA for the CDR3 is TGTGCCAGCAGGGTGGGTTCGGGGAATGAGCAGTTCTTC. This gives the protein CASRVGSGNEQFF.